Below are 4 T cell receptor beta chains sequenced from a single sample in a study of blood T cell repertoires in COVID-19. Some clones are missing from TCRdb's copy, which holds only in-frame ones; the method was immunoSEQ multiplex PCR. Altogether 25,000 to 35,000 clones are present, approximately 90% being singletons, with the ten largest covering 15% to 20%. Sequencing input: peripheral blood. These receptors came from a man older than 75 with acute or convalescent COVID-19.

The V call is TRBV7-2, the J call TRBJ2-7, with a weak D call TRBD2 (6 bases). CDR1 SGHTA and CDR2 FQGNSA come from the germline V gene. The ends were cut back, 1 base at V and 4 bases at J, with 8 bases in the middle. This CDR3 contains 13 residues. The CDR3 spells CASSLGRGYEQYF. In DNA, the CDR3 is TGTGCCAGCAGCTTAGGTCGGGGGTACGAGCAGTACTTC.

The chain carries TRBV12-3 or TRBV12-4 and TRBJ2-3; 8 bases are a match to TRBD2. The CDR3 contains 13 residues. The trim removed 10 bases at V and 4 bases at J, leaving 7 bases unmatched. DNA of the CDR3: TGTGCCACCCTTCCCGGGGGGGCAGATACGCAGTATTTT. Its protein is CATLPGGADTQYF.

In DNA form, the CDR3 reads TGTGCCAGTAGTTTTGGGCATGGAACTGAAGCTTTCTTT. It translates to CASSFGHGTEAFF. V is TRBV19 and J is TRBJ1-1, with D uncertain. The CDR3 loop spans 13 amino acids. CDR1 is LNHDA, CDR2 SQIVND, per germline (reference sequence). V dropped 5 bases and J dropped 5 bases, with 12 bases sitting between them.

The chain joins TRBV12-3 or TRBV12-4 to TRBJ2-2, with no clear D. There are 10 residues in the CDR3. The ends were cut back, 5 bases at V and 7 bases at J, with 2 bases in the middle. This CDR3 reads CASSLGELFF. The CDR3 DNA is TGTGCCAGCAGTCTCGGGGAGCTGTTTTTT.